The 12 T cell receptor beta chains below come from one sample, sequenced in a study of cytomegalovirus exposure and HLA in healthy donors. The PCR had 60 Vbeta and 13 Jbeta primers. Some clones are missing from TCRdb's copy, which holds only in-frame ones; the method was immunoSEQ multiplex PCR. The data hold about 150,000 clones, with 70% observed a single time. Sample: PBMCs. These receptors all stem from a woman in her sixties in good health and CMV-seropositive.

There are a few counts of this clone. V is TRBV19 and J is TRBJ1-1; 10 bases fit TRBD1. Germline CDR1 is LNHDA and CDR2 is SQIVND (reference sequence). The CDR3 is 15 residues long. Trimming removed 4 bases from V and 6 bases from J; junction bases left unmatched: 8. CDR3 sequence: CASSRGTGERSEAFF. CDR3 bases: TGTGCCAGTAGTAGGGGGACAGGGGAGAGGTCTGAAGCTTTCTTT. The whole variable domain, filled in from reference TRBV19 and TRBJ1-1, reads DGGITQSPKYLFRKEGQNVTLSCEQNLNHDAMYWYRQDPGQGLRLIYYSQIVNDFQKGDIAEGYSVSREKKESFPLTVTSAQKNPTAFYLCASSRGTGERSEAFFGQGTRLTVV.

The genes are TRBV7-9 and TRBJ1-2, with 7 positions matching TRBD1. Germline V lookup: CDR1 SEHNR, CDR2 FQNEAQ (reference sequence). V dropped 5 bases and J dropped 1; count of bases not matched to a gene: 4. The length of the CDR3 is 14 residues. CDR3 in DNA: TGTGCCAGCAGCCCAGGGGGGTTTAACTATGGCTACACCTTC. Amino acids: CASSPGGFNYGYTF.

The rearrangement uses TRBV6-5 and TRBJ2-3, with D perhaps matching TRBD1 (6 bases). Germline CDR1 is MNHEY and CDR2 is SVGAGI. V lost 1 base, J lost 7 bases, and 9 bases lay in between. The CDR3 is 13 amino acids. The CDR3 here is CASSYLQGNTQYF. The CDR3 region has the DNA TGTGCCAGCAGTTACTTGCAGGGGAATACGCAGTATTTT.

J is TRBJ2-4 and V is TRBV2; 7 bases fit TRBD1. V dropped 4 bases and J dropped 12; count of bases not matched to a gene: 6. CDR1 and CDR2 (germline): SNHLY, FYNNEI. The CDR3 has 12 residues. The CDR3 DNA is TGTGCCAGCAGTGGACAGGGTCCCGGTCAGTACTTC. It translates to CASSGQGPGQYF.

In nucleotides, the CDR3 is TGTGCCAGCAGCTTGGCCCAAGGAGGAGGCACCTATGGCTACACCTTC. As protein: CASSLAQGGGTYGYTF. J is TRBJ1-2 and V is TRBV5-4; unclear D gene. The germline V gene has CDR1 SGHNT and CDR2 YYREEE (reference sequence). This CDR3 has 16 residues. V lost 0 bases and J lost 4, with 16 bases in between.

In its sample, this clone was seen once. V is TRBV7-9 and J is TRBJ1-1; the D gene is possibly TRBD1 (6 bases). The CDR3 has 15 residues. Germline V gives CDR1 SEHNR, CDR2 FQNEAQ (reference sequence). Trimming removed 3 bases at V and 0 bases at J, with 11 bases between. CDR3 bases: TGTGCCAGCAGCTTTGTGGACAGTTTGAACACTGAAGCTTTCTTT. Translated, it gives CASSFVDSLNTEAFF.

In its sample, this clone was seen a few times. The chain carries TRBV15 and TRBJ1-1; D remains ambiguous. Germline values: CDR1 LNHNV, CDR2 YYDKDF (reference sequence). V lost 0 bases and J lost 1, with 9 bases in between. The CDR3 spans 15 residues. The CDR3 protein is CATSREYRSNTEAFF. CDR3 nucleotide sequence: TGTGCCACCAGCAGAGAGTACAGATCGAACACTGAAGCTTTCTTT.

Points on this clone: In the same sample, other DNA sequences code for this CDR3. The chain uses TRBV5-1 and TRBJ2-7; 8 bases fit TRBD1. Trimming cost V 4 bases and J 2 bases; bases outside gene matches: 2. Germline CDR1 reads SGHRS; CDR2 reads YFSETQ. The CDR3 has 13 amino acids. The CDR3 spells CASSQGATYEQYF. DNA of the CDR3: TGCGCCAGCAGCCAGGGGGCCACCTACGAGCAGTACTTC.

The chain links TRBV30 to TRBJ2-5, with TRBD2 as a possible D gene (5 bases). Germline loops: CDR1 GTSNPN, CDR2 SVGIG (reference sequence). V was pared by 1 base and J by 0 bases, with 12 bases between. The CDR3 is 15 amino acids. The CDR3 region has the DNA TGTGCCTGGAGTGCCCCGGGCGGGTACCAAGAGACCCAGTACTTC. This gives the protein CAWSAPGGYQETQYF.

This clone turned up a few times. In DNA form, the CDR3 reads TGTGCCAGCAGCGTAACAGGGGGAGGGTCCTACGAGCAGTACTTC. This codes for CASSVTGGGSYEQYF. The V call is TRBV7-8, the J call TRBJ2-7, with a weak D call TRBD1 (8 bases). Per the germline V gene, CDR1 is SGHVS and CDR2 is FQNEAQ. The CDR3 runs 15 residues. V lost 5 bases, J lost 1 base, and 15 bases lay in between.

In its sample, this clone was seen once. The chain couples TRBV18 to TRBJ1-5; TRBD1 aligns across 7 bases. Germline V gene sequence: CDR1 KGHSH, CDR2 LQKENI. The CDR3 runs to 14 residues. V shed 5 bases, J shed 1 base, and the junction held 2 bases outside the gene matches. CDR3 in amino acids: CASSMTGSNQPQHF. As DNA, the CDR3 is TGTGCCAGCTCAATGACAGGGAGCAATCAGCCCCAGCATTTT. The entire variable domain, with the rest obtained from reference TRBV18 and TRBJ1-5, is as follows: NAGVMQNPRHLVRRRGQEARLRCSPMKGHSHVYWYRQLPEEGLKFMVYLQKENIIDESGMPKERFSAEFPKEGPSILRIQQVVRGDSAAYFCASSMTGSNQPQHFGDGTRLSIL.

This clone was seen a handful of times. Other DNA sequences of this sample code for an identical CDR3. V is TRBV7-6 and J is TRBJ1-1, with a weak D call TRBD1 (5 bases). The germline CDR1 and CDR2 sequences are SGHVS and FNYEAQ. V was clipped by 1 base and J by 1 base, with 10 bases between them. There are 15 residues in the CDR3. The DNA for the CDR3 is TGTGCCAGCAGCTTAGTTCAGGGCGCGAACACTGAAGCTTTCTTT. Translated, it gives CASSLVQGANTEAFF.